The 20 T cell receptor beta chains in this list originate from one sample, sequenced in a study of OX40 agonist ivuxolimab in advanced cancers. Produced via immunoSEQ multiplex PCR; TCRdb's table is partial and in-frame only. The data show around 140,000 clones, about 93% seen once. The sample here was CD4+ or CD8+ T cells sorted from blood, taken in a trial of the OX40 agonist ivuxolimab. These receptors all stem from an adult with an advanced solid tumor such as melanoma, head and neck, liver or kidney cancer.

This sequence joins TRBV11-2 and TRBJ2-2, with TRBD2 identical over 7 bases. Germline lookup yields CDR1 SGHAT and CDR2 FQNNGV. The length of the CDR3 is 15 residues. Trimming took 5 bases from V and 5 from J; bases not matched to a gene: 8. The CDR3 bases are TGTGCCAGCAGCGCTAGACTAGCTGAGACCGGGGAGCTGTTTTTT. Protein product: CASSARLAETGELFF.

The V call is TRBV4-3, the J call TRBJ2-3; the D gene is possibly TRBD1 (7 bases). The CDR3 totals 13 residues. Germline-derived CDR1 and CDR2 are LGHNA and YSLEER. V dropped 5 bases and J dropped 4 bases, with 10 bases sitting between them. The CDR3 DNA reads as TGCGCCAGCAGCTCAGGGGGGCCAGATACGCAGTATTTT. It codes for CASSSGGPDTQYF.

The rearrangement uses TRBV4-1 and TRBJ1-1, with TRBD1 identical over 9 bases. V was pared by 4 bases and J by 0 bases, with 9 bases of the junction left unmatched. The length of the CDR3 is 17 residues. The germline V gene encodes CDR1 MGHRA and CDR2 YSYEKL. The CDR3, as DNA: TGCGCCAGCAGCCGACCAGACAGGGGGAATATGAACACTGAAGCTTTCTTT. Its translation is CASSRPDRGNMNTEAFF.

The chain joins TRBV18 to TRBJ1-2; 8 bases map to TRBD1. Germline values: CDR1 KGHSH, CDR2 LQKENI. The CDR3 is 15 amino acids. Trimming at V came to 4 bases and at J to 5 bases, leaving 9 bases not matched to a gene. The CDR3 reads CASSHPGQGKYGYTF. CDR3 coding DNA: TGTGCCAGCTCACACCCTGGACAGGGAAAGTATGGCTACACCTTC.

V and J are TRBV30 and TRBJ1-6, with TRBD1 as a possible D gene (5 bases). Germline loops: CDR1 GTSNPN, CDR2 SVGIG (reference sequence). V lost 2 bases to trimming and J lost 5 bases, with 7 bases between them. The CDR3 has 13 amino acids. Here the CDR3 DNA reads TGTGCCTGGAGTCGCAGGGATAATTCACCCCTCCACTTT. Translation: CAWSRRDNSPLHF.

The chain has TRBV6-5 and TRBJ1-6; TRBD1 is a possible D gene (5 bases). This CDR3 region has 15 residues. CDR1 and CDR2 from the germline V gene are MNHEY and SVGAGI. Trimming cost V 5 bases and J 7 bases, with 15 bases left between them. CDR3 DNA: TGTGCCAGCAGTCACCGACAGACTTTAAATTCACCCCTCCACTTT. This gives the protein CASSHRQTLNSPLHF.

The V call is TRBV5-1, the J call TRBJ2-5; D unclear. The CDR3 contains 16 residues. V lost 0 bases and J 2 bases, leaving 14 bases between the germline ends. The germline V gene has CDR1 SGHRS and CDR2 YFSETQ. CDR3 sequence: CASSLGGASVQETQYF. CDR3 nucleotide sequence: TGCGCCAGCAGCTTGGGGGGTGCGAGCGTACAAGAGACCCAGTACTTC.

The rearrangement joins TRBV5-3 to TRBJ1-5; tentative D call: TRBD1 (6 bases). TRBV5-3 is an ORF, with its function uncertain. This CDR3 spans 20 amino acids. Trimming removed 4 bases at V and 0 bases at J, with 26 bases between. The CDR3 loop reads CARSVGTSGALRGSNQPQHF. DNA of the CDR3: TGTGCCAGAAGCGTTGGGACCTCAGGGGCCCTAAGGGGTAGCAATCAGCCCCAGCATTTT.

This chain joins TRBV7-2 and TRBJ2-2; perhaps TRBD2 as D (7 bases). V was cut by 5 bases and J by 0 bases, with 13 bases left in between. This CDR3 comprises 16 residues. Germline CDR1 SGHTA, CDR2 FQGNSA. Written as DNA, the CDR3 is TGTGCCAGCAGCCTACAGGGAGGGGCGAACACCGGGGAGCTGTTTTTT. As protein: CASSLQGGANTGELFF.

The chain uses TRBV18 and TRBJ1-4; D is possibly TRBD1 (5 bases). Germline CDR1 reads KGHSH; CDR2 reads LQKENI. This CDR3 is built from 13 residues. Between the trimmed V and J ends, which lost 3 bases and 5 bases, there was a span of 7 bases. The CDR3 DNA sequence: TGTGCCAGCTCACCCCGGGACAATGAAAAACTGTTTTTT. Translating gives CASSPRDNEKLFF.

This chain links TRBV6-5 with TRBJ2-7; 8 nucleotides agree with TRBD2. The DNA end is a closer match to TRBJ2-1, so the J assignment may be wrong. This CDR3 is 14 amino acids long. The germline gives CDR1 MNHEY, CDR2 SVGAGI. This chain's CDR3 is CASSHSGRLGEQFF. The CDR3 bases are TGTGCCAGCAGTCACAGCGGGAGATTGGGTGAGCAGTTCTTC.

With respect to this clone: One junction end does not reproduce the germline sequence, and a read error may be involved. The chain uses TRBV18 and TRBJ1-1, with D possibly being TRBD1 (5 bases). Germline lookup yields CDR1 KGHSH and CDR2 LQKENI. This CDR3 contains 15 residues. The CDR3 sequence: CASSSPGSGPTEAFF. DNA for the CDR3: TGTGCCAGCTCATCACCAGGGTCAGGGCCCACTGAAGCTTTCTTT.

This sequence joins TRBV18 and TRBJ1-1; D is possibly TRBD1 (6 bases). This CDR3 has 15 residues. Trimming removed 6 bases from V and 0 bases from J, with 14 bases in between. Per germline, CDR1 KGHSH and CDR2 LQKENI. The CDR3, as DNA: TGTGCCAGCTCCCTCGGGGGGGCTCTGAACACTGAAGCTTTCTTT. Its translation is CASSLGGALNTEAFF.

The chain uses TRBV7-9 and TRBJ1-1; D gene ambiguous. CDR3 length: 13 residues. V lost 3 bases and J 4 bases, leaving 9 bases between the germline ends. Germline V CDR1 and CDR2: SEHNR, FQNEAQ (reference sequence). The CDR3 loop is CASSFGGSTEAFF. As DNA, the CDR3 is TGTGCCAGCAGCTTCGGAGGGAGCACTGAAGCTTTCTTT. Supplemented by reference TRBV7-9 and TRBJ1-1, the full variable domain reads DTGVSQNPRHKITKRGQNVTFRCDPISEHNRLYWYRQTLGQGPEFLTYFQNEAQLEKSRLLSDRFSAERPKGSFSTLEIQRTEQGDSAMYLCASSFGGSTEAFFGQGTRLTVV.

The chain has TRBV19 and TRBJ1-1; 7 positions agree with TRBD1. This CDR3 comprises 18 residues. Germline loops: CDR1 LNHDA, CDR2 SQIVND (reference sequence). Germline trimming cut 5 bases from V and 0 bases from J; bases unmatched to any gene: 15. CDR3 in amino acids: CASSSTDRMGFMNTEAFF. The CDR3, as DNA: TGTGCCAGTAGTTCTACGGACAGGATGGGGTTTATGAACACTGAAGCTTTCTTT.

The chain combines TRBV6-1 with TRBJ2-7; possibly TRBD2 for D (5 bases). This CDR3 comprises 15 residues. V was shortened by 2 bases and J by 6 bases, with 17 bases between the two germline ends. Germline assignment: CDR1 MNHNS and CDR2 SASEGT. CDR3: CASSERPSEGGEQYF. DNA for the CDR3: TGTGCCAGCAGTGAACGCCCTTCCGAGGGTGGCGAGCAGTACTTC.

The CDR3 region has the DNA TGTGCCAGCAGCCAGCAGTCGTTCCGCGGCTACACCTTC. Amino acid sequence: CASSQQSFRGYTF. This rearrangement joins TRBV5-5 to TRBJ1-2; no clear D gene. This CDR3 has 13 amino acids. The ends were cut back, 4 bases at V and 8 bases at J, with 15 bases in the middle. Germline V gives CDR1 SGHKS, CDR2 YYEKEE (reference sequence).

The V call is TRBV6-5, the J call TRBJ2-7; tentatively, D is TRBD1 or TRBD2 (5 bases each). The ends were cut back, 2 bases at V and 3 bases at J, with 14 bases in the middle. Germline CDR1 is MNHEY and CDR2 is SVGAGI. The CDR3 spans 15 residues. As DNA, the CDR3 is TGTGCCAGCAGTTACCGGGACGATGGAGGCTACGAGCAGTACTTC. Translating gives CASSYRDDGGYEQYF.

The chain recombines TRBV18 with TRBJ2-5, with D tentatively TRBD1 (5 bases). The CDR3 is 13 residues long. CDR1 KGHSH and CDR2 LQKENI come from the germline V gene. V was pared by 6 bases and J by 0 bases, with 8 bases between. CDR3 DNA: TGTGCCAGCTCCCAGGGTAACCAAGAGACCCAGTACTTC. Translated, it gives CASSQGNQETQYF.

This chain uses TRBV21-1 with TRBJ2-5; TRBD2, as called in the table, went unchecked against the DNA. Matching the DNA end better, TRBJ2-7 makes the J call doubtful. TRBV21-1 counts as a pseudogene. The CDR3 consists of 16 residues. The CDR3 region is CASSKEGLALVYEQYF. In DNA, the CDR3 is TGTGCCAGCAGCAAAGAAGGACTAGCGTTAGTCTACGAGCAGTACTTC.